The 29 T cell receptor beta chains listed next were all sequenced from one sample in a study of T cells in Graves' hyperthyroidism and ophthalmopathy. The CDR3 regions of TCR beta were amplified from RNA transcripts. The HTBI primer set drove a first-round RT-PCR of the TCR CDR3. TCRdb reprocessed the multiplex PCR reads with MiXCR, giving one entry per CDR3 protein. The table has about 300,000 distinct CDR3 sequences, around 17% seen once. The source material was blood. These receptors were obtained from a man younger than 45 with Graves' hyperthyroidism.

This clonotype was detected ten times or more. CDR3 in amino acids: CSASNVRGDSPLHF. CDR3 nucleotides: TGCAGTGCTAGTAACGTCAGGGGGGACTCACCCCTCCACTTT. This chain connects TRBV20-1 to TRBJ1-6; 7 bases fit TRBD1. J gave up 10 bases and V 3 bases, and 9 bases lay outside the gene matches. The CDR3 runs 14 residues. Germline V gene lookup returns CDR1 DFQATT and CDR2 SNEGSKA (reference sequence).

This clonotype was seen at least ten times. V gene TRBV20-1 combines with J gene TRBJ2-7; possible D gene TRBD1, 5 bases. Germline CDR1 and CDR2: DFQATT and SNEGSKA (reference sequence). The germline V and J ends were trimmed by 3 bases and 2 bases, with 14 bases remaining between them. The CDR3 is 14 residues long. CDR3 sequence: CSARVRRVTYEQYF. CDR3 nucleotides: TGCAGTGCTAGGGTCCGCAGGGTTACCTACGAGCAGTACTTC.

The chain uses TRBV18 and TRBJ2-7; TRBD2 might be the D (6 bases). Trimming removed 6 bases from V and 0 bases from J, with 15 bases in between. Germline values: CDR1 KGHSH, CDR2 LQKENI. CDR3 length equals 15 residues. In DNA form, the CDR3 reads TGTGCCAGCTCCTCTGCAGCGGGTGACTCCTACGAGCAGTACTTC. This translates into CASSSAAGDSYEQYF.

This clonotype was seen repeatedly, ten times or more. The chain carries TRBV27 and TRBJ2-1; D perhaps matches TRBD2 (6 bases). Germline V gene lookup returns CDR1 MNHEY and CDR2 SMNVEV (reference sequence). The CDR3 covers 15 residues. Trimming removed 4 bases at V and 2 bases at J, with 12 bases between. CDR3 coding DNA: TGTGCCAGCAGTTACCGCGGGACCCCCTACAATGAGCAGTTCTTC. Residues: CASSYRGTPYNEQFF.

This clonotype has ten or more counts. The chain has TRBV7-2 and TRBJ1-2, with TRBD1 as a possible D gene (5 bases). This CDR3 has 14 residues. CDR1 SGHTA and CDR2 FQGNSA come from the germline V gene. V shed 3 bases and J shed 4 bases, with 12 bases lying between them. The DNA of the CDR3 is TGTGCCAGCAGCTTCGACAGTACCATCTATGGCTACACCTTC. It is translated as CASSFDSTIYGYTF.

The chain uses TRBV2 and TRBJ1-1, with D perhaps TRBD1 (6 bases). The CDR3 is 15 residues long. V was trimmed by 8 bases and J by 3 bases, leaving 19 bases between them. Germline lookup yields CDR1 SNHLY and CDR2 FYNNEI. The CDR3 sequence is CASRPDGQGHTEAFF. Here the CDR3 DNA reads TGTGCCAGCCGCCCGGATGGGCAGGGGCACACTGAAGCTTTCTTT.

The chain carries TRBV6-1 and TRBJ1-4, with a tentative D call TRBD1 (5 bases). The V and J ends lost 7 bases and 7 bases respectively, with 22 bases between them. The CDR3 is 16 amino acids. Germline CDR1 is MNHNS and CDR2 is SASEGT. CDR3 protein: CASTKSPGRSSEKLFF. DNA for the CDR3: TGTGCCAGCACCAAATCCCCGGGACGGTCAAGTGAAAAACTGTTTTTT.

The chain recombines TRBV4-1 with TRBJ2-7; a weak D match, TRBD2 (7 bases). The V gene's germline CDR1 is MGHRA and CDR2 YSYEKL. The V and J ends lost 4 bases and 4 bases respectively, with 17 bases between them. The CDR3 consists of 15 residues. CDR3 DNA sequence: TGCGCCAGCAGCCTCCTATGGGGGGGCCGATACGAGCAGTACTTC. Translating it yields CASSLLWGGRYEQYF.

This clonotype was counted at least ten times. The CDR3 here is CASSEEGQPSDTQYF. CDR3 DNA sequence: TGCGCCAGCAGCGAGGAAGGACAGCCATCAGATACGCAGTATTTT. V and J are TRBV5-1 and TRBJ2-3, with D possibly matching TRBD1 (6 bases). CDR3 length: 15 residues. V dropped 4 bases and J dropped 4 bases, with 16 bases sitting between them. CDR1 is SGHRS and CDR2 is YFSETQ in the germline V gene.

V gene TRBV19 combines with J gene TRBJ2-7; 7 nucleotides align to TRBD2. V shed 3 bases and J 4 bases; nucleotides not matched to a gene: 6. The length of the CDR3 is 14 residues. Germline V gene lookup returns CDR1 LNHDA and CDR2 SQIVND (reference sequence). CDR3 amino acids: CASSIGGRHYEQYF. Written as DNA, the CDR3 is TGTGCCAGTAGTATCGGCGGGAGACATTACGAGCAGTACTTC.

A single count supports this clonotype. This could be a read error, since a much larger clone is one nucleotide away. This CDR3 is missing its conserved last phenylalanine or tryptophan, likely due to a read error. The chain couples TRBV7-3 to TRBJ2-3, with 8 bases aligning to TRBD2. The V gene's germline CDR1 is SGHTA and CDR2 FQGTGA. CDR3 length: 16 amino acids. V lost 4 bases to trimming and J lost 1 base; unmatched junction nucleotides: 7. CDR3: CASSSHSGTGTDTQYS. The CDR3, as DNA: TGTGCCAGCAGCTCCCATAGCGGGACTGGCACAGATACGCAGTATTCT.

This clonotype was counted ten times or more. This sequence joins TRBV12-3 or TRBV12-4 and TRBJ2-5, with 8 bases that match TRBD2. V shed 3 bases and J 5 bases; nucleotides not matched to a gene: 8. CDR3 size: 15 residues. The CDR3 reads CASSLASSGWETQYF. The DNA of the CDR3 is TGTGCCAGCAGTTTGGCGTCTAGCGGGTGGGAGACCCAGTACTTC.

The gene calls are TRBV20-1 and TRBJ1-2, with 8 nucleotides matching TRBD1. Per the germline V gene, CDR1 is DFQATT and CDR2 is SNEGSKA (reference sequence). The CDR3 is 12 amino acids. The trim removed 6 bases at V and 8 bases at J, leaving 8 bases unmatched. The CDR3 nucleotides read TGCAGTGCGCGCCAGGGGGCGAGGGGCTACACCTTC. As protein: CSARQGARGYTF.

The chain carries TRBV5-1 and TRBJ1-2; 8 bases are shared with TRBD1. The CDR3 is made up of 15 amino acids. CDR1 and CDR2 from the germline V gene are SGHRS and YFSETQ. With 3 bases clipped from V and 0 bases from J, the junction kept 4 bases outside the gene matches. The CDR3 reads CASSSPTGANYGYTF. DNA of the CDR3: TGCGCCAGCAGCTCCCCGACAGGGGCTAACTATGGCTACACCTTC.

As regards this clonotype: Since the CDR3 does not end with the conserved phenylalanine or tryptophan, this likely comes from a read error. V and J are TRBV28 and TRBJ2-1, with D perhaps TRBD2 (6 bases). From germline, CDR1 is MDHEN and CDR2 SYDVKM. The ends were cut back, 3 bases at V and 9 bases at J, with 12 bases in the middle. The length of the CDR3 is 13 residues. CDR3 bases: TGTGCCAGCAGTTTGGGGGGTGGGGGTGAGCAGTTCTCC. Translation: CASSLGGGGEQFS.

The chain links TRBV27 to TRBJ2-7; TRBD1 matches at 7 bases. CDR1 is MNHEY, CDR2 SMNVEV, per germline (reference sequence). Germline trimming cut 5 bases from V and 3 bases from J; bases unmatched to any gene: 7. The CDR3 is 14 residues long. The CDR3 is CASSHRDRIYEQYF. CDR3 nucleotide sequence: TGTGCCAGCAGTCACCGGGACAGAATCTACGAGCAGTACTTC.

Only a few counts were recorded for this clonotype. The CDR3 bases are TGTGCCAGCAGCGTAGTATCGGACAGGTACCAGGTGGGAGAGACCCAGTACTTC. Translation gives CASSVVSDRYQVGETQYF. The chain recombines TRBV9 with TRBJ2-5, with TRBD1 matching 7 bases. The CDR3 sequence is 18 residues long. Trimming cost V 0 bases and J 4 bases; bases outside gene matches: 15. Germline assignment: CDR1 SGDLS and CDR2 YYNGEE.

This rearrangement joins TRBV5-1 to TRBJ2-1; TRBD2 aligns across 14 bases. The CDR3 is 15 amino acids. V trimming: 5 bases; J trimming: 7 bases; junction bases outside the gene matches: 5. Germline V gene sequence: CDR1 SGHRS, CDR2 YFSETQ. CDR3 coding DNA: TGCGCCAGCAGATGGGGGACTAGCGGGAGTAATGAGCAGTTCTTC. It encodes CASRWGTSGSNEQFF. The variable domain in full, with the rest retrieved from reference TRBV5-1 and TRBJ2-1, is KAGVTQTPRYLIKTRGQQVTLSCSPISGHRSVSWYQQTPGQGLQFLFEYFSETQRNKGNFPGRFSGRQFSNSRSEMNVSTLELGDSALYLCASRWGTSGSNEQFFGPGTRLTVL.

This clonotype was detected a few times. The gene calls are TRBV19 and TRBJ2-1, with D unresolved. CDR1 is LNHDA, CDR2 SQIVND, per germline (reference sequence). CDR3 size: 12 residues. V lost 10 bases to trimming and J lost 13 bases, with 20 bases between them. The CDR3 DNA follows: TGTGCCACCAGTAGTGCGGCGTTGTATCAGTTCTTC. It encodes CATSSAALYQFF.

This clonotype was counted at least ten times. CDR3 coding DNA: TGTGCCAGCAGCTTAATAAGCGGCACCTACAATGAGCAGTTCTTC. Encoded protein: CASSLISGTYNEQFF. The gene calls are TRBV7-2 and TRBJ2-1; tentatively, D is TRBD2 (5 bases). The CDR3 runs to 15 residues. Trimming shortened V by 2 bases and J by 2 bases, and 10 bases separated the two germline ends. Germline loops: CDR1 SGHTA, CDR2 FQGNSA. The variable domain in full, with the rest retrieved from reference TRBV7-2 and TRBJ2-1, is GAGVSQSPSNKVTEKGKDVELRCDPISGHTALYWYRQSLGQGLEFLIYFQGNSAPDKSGLPSDRFSAERTGGSVSTLTIQRTQQEDSAVYLCASSLISGTYNEQFFGPGTRLTVL.

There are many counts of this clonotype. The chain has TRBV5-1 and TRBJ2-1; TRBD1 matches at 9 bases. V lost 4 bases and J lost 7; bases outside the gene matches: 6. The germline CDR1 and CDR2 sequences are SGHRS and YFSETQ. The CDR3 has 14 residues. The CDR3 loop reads CASSGGTGKNEQFF. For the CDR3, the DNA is TGCGCCAGCAGCGGGGGGACAGGGAAAAATGAGCAGTTCTTC.

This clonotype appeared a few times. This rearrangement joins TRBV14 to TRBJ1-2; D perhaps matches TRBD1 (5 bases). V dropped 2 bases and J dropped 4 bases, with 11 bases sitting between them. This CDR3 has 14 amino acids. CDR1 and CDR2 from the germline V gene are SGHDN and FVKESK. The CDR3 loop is CASSQQGFSYGYTF. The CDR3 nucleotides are TGTGCCAGCAGCCAACAGGGTTTCAGCTATGGCTACACCTTC.

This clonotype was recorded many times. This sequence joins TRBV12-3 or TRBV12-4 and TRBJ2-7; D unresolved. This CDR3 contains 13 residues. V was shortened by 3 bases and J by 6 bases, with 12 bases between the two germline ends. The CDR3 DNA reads TGTGCCAGCAGTTTTTTTACTGCGCGCGAGCAGTACTTC. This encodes CASSFFTAREQYF.

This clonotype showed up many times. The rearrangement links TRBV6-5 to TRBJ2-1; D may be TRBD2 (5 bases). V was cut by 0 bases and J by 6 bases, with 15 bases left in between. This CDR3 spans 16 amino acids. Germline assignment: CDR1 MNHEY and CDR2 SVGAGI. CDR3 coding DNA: TGTGCCAGCAGTTACTCGACGAGGGAGCCTAGCAATGAGCAGTTCTTC. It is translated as CASSYSTREPSNEQFF.

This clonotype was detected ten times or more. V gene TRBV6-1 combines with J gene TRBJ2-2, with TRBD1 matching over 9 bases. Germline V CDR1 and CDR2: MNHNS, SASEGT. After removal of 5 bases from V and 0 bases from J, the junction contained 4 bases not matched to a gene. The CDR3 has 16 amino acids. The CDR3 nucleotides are TGTGCCAGCAGTCCCACAGGGGGCGCGAACACCGGGGAGCTGTTTTTT. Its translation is CASSPTGGANTGELFF.

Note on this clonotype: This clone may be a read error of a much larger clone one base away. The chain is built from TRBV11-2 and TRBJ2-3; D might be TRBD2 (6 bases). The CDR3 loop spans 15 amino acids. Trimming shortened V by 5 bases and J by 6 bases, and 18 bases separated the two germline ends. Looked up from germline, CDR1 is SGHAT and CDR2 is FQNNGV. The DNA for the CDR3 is TGTGCCAGCAGCCGGCGGGACCCCCCGTCGGATACGCAGTATTTT. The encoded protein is CASSRRDPPSDTQYF.

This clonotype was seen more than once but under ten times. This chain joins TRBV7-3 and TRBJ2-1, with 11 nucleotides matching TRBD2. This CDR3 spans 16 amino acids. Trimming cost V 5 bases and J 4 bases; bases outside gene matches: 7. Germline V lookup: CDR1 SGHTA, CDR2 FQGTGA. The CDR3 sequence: CASSLGPSGGYNEQFF. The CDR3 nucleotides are TGTGCCAGCAGCCTAGGGCCTAGCGGGGGGTACAATGAGCAGTTCTTC.

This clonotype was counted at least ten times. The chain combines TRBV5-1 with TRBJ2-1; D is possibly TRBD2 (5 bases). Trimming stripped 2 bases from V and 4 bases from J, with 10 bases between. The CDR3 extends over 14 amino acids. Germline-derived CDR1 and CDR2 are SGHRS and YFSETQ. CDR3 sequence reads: CASSFSGDYNEQFF. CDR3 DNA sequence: TGCGCCAGCAGCTTTTCCGGGGATTACAATGAGCAGTTCTTC. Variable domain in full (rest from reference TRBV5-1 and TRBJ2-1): KAGVTQTPRYLIKTRGQQVTLSCSPISGHRSVSWYQQTPGQGLQFLFEYFSETQRNKGNFPGRFSGRQFSNSRSEMNVSTLELGDSALYLCASSFSGDYNEQFFGPGTRLTVL.

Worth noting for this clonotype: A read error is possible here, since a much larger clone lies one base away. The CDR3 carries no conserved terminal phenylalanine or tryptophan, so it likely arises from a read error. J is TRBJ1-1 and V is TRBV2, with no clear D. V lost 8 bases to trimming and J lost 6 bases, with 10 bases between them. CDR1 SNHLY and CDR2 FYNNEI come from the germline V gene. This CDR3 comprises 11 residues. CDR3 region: CASSKRAEAFL. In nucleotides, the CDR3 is TGTGCCAGCTCCAAGAGGGCTGAAGCTTTCCTT.